Sequencing of this T cell receptor (beta chain) was carried out in a study of OX40 agonist ivuxolimab in advanced cancers. Study-level points and caveats: Averaged across samples, CD8+ T cells carried more expanded clones than CD4+ did. There were also nonresponders showing low normalized T-cell clonal expansion.

Clones were read by immunoSEQ multiplex PCR, and TCRdb kept only the in-frame ones, dropping some. Here the sample spans approximately 40,000 clones, 82% being singletons. CDR1 and CDR2 (germline): SGHVS, FQNEAQ. The CDR3 runs to 13 residues. J gave up 2 bases and V 5 bases, and 2 bases lay outside the gene matches. Excluded were patients having autoimmune disease history or systemic immunosuppression. Patients had blood sampled at baseline and again on cycle 4 day 1 and cycle 7 day 1. Regarding this clone: Its antigen remains unidentified.

Specimen: CD4+ or CD8+ T cells sorted from blood, collected in a trial of the OX40 agonist ivuxolimab. The chain is built from TRBV7-8 and TRBJ2-7; 8 positions agree with TRBD1. The clonotype originates from an adult with an advanced solid tumor such as melanoma, head and neck, liver or kidney cancer. As DNA, the CDR3 is TGTGCCAGCAGCCCACAGGGGGCCTACGAGCAGTACTTC. Protein sequence: CASSPQGAYEQYF.